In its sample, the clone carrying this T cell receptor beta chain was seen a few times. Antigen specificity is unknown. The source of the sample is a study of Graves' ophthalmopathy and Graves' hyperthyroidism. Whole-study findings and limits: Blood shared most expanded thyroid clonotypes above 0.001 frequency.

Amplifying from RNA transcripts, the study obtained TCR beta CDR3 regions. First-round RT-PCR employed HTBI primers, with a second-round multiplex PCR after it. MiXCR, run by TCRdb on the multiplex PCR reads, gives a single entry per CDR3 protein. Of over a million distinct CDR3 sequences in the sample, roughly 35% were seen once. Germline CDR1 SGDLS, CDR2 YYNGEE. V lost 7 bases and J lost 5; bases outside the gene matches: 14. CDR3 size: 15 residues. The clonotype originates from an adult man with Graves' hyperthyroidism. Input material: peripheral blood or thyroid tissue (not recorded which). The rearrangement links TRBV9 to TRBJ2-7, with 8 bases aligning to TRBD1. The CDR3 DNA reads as TGTGCCAGCTCACCAGGACAGGGATGGGTCGACGAGCAGTACTTC. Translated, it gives CASSPGQGWVDEQYF.